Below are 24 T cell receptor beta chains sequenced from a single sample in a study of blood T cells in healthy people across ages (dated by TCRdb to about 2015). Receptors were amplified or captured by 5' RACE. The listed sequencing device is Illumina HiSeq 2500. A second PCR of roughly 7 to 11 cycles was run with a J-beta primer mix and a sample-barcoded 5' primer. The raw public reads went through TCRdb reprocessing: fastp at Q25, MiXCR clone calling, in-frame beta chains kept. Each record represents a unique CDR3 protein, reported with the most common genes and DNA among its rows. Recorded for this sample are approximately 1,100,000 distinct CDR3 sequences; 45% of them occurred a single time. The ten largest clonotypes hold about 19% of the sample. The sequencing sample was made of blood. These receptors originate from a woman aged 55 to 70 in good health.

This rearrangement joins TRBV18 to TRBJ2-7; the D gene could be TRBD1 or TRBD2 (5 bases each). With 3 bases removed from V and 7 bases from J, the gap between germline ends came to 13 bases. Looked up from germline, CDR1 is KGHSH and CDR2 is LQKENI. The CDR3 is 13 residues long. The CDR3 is CASSPQGSGEQYF. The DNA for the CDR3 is TGTGCCAGCTCACCGCAGGGATCGGGGGAGCAGTACTTC.

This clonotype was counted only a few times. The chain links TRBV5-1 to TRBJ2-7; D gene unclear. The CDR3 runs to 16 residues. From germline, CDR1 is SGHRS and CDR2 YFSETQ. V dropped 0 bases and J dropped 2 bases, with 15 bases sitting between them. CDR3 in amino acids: CASSLDGRQSTYEQYF. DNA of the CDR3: TGCGCCAGCAGCTTGGACGGGCGGCAGTCGACCTACGAGCAGTACTTC.

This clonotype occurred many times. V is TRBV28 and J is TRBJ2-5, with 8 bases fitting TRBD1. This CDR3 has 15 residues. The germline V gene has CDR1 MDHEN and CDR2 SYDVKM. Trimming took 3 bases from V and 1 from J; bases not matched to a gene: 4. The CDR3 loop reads CASSLSTGAQETQYF. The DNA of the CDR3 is TGTGCCAGCAGTTTGTCGACAGGGGCCCAAGAGACCCAGTACTTC.

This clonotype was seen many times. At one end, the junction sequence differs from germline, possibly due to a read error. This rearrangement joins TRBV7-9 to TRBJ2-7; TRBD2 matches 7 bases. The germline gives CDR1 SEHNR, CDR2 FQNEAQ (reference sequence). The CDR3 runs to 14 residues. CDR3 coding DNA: TGTGCCAGCAGTTTAGGCGGGAGACCCTACGAGCAGTACTTC. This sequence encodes CASSLGGRPYEQYF.

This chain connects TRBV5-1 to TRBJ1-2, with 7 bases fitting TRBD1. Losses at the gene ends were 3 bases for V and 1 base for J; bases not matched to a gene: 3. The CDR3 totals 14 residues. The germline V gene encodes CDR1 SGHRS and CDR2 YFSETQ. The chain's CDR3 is CASSSGDSNYGYTF. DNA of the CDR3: TGCGCCAGCAGCTCCGGGGACAGTAACTATGGCTACACCTTC.

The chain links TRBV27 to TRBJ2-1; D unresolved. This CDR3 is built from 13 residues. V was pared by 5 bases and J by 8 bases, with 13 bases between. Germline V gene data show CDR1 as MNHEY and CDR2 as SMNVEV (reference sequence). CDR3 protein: CASSRRPGDEQFF. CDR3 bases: TGTGCCAGCAGTCGGCGGCCTGGGGATGAGCAGTTCTTC.

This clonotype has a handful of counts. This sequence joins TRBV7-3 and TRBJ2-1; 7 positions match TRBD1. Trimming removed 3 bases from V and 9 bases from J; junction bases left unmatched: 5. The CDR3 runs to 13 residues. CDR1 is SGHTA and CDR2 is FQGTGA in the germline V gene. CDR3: CASSFKGDSEQFF. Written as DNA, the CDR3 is TGTGCCAGCAGCTTCAAAGGGGACAGTGAGCAGTTCTTC.

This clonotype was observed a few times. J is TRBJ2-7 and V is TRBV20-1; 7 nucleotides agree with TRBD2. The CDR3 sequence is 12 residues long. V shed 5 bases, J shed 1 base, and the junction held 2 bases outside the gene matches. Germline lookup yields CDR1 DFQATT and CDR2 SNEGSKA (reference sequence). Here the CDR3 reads CSAGDYSYEQYF. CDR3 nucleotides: TGCAGTGCTGGGGACTATTCCTACGAGCAGTACTTC.

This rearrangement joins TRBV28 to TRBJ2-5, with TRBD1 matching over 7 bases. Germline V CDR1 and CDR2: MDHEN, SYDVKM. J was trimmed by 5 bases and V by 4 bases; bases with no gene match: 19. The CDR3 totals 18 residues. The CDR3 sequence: CASSWPTHKTGYRETQYF. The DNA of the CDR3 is TGTGCCAGCAGTTGGCCCACACACAAGACAGGGTATCGGGAGACCCAGTACTTC.

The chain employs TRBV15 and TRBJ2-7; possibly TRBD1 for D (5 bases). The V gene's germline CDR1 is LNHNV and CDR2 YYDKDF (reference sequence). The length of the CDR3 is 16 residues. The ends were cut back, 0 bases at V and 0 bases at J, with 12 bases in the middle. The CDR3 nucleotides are TGTGCCACCAGCAGAGAAGGGGCCAGTAGCTCCTACGAGCAGTACTTC. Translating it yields CATSREGASSSYEQYF.

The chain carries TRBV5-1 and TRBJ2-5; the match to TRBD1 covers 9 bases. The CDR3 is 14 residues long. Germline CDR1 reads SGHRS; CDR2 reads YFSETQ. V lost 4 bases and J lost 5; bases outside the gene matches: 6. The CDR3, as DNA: TGCGCCAGCAGCACGACAGGGGGTTGGGAGACCCAGTACTTC. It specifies CASSTTGGWETQYF.

CDR3 sequence (DNA): TGTGCCAGCAGTTTACGGCAGATTAATGAAAAACTGTTTTTT. This sequence encodes CASSLRQINEKLFF. V gene TRBV27 combines with J gene TRBJ1-4; D gene unclear. V gave up 2 bases and J gave up 4 bases, with 8 bases separating them. Germline CDR1 MNHEY, CDR2 SMNVEV (reference sequence). The CDR3 totals 14 residues.

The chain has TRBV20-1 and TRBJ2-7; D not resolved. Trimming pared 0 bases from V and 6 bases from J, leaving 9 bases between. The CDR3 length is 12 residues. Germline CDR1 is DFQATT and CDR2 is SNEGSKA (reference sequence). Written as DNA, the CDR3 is TGCAGTGCTAGAGACGGCCTGGGCGAGCAGTACTTC. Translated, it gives CSARDGLGEQYF.

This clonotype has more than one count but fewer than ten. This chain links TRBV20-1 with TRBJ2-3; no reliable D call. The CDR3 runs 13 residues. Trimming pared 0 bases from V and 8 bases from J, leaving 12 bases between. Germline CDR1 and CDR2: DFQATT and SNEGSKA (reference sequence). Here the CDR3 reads CSARDLGLGTQYF. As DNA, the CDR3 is TGCAGTGCTAGAGATCTCGGGCTAGGTACGCAGTATTTT.

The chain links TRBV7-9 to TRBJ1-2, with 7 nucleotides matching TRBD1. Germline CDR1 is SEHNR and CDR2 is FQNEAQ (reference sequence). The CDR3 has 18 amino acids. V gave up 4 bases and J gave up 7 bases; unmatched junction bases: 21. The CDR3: CASSSSGGGRLKLGGYTF. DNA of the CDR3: TGTGCCAGCAGCTCTTCAGGAGGGGGCCGGTTGAAATTAGGTGGCTACACCTTC.

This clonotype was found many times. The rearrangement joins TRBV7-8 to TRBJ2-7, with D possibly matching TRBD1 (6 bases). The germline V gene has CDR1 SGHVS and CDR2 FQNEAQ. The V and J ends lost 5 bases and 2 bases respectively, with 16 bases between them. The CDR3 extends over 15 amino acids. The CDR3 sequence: CASSPGRQGTYEQYF. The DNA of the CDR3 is TGTGCCAGCAGCCCAGGAAGGCAGGGGACCTACGAGCAGTACTTC.

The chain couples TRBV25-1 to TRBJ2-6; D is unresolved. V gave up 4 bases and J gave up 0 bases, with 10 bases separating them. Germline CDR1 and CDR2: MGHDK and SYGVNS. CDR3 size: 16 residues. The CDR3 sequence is CASSGYGPSGANVLTF. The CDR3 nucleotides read TGTGCCAGCAGTGGATACGGTCCCTCTGGGGCCAACGTCCTGACTTTC.

The CDR3 here is CASSLLLNRAYEQYF. The DNA for the CDR3 is TGTGCCAGCAGCCTACTCCTGAACAGGGCCTACGAGCAGTACTTC. V is TRBV28 and J is TRBJ2-7; weak D call: TRBD1 (6 bases). This CDR3 is 15 amino acids long. The V gene's germline CDR1 is MDHEN and CDR2 SYDVKM. The V end was cut by 6 bases, the J end by 2 bases, with 17 bases between. The full variable domain, its missing parts supplied by reference TRBV28 and TRBJ2-7, is DVKVTQSSRYLVKRTGEKVFLECVQDMDHENMFWYRQDPGLGLRLIYFSYDVKMKEKGDIPEGYSVSREKKERFSLILESASTNQTSMYLCASSLLLNRAYEQYFGPGTRLTVT.

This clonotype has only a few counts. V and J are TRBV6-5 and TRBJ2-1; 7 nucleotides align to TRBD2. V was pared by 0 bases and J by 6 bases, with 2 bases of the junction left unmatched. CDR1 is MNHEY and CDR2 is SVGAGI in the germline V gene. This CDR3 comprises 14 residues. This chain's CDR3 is CASSYSRLANEQFF. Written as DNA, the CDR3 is TGTGCCAGCAGTTACTCGAGACTAGCCAATGAGCAGTTCTTC.

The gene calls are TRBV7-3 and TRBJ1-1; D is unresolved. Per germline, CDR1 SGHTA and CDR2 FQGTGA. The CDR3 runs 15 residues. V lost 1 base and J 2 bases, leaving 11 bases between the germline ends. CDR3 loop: CASSLNPGANTEAFF. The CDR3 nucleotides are TGTGCCAGCAGCTTAAATCCGGGAGCAAACACTGAAGCTTTCTTT.

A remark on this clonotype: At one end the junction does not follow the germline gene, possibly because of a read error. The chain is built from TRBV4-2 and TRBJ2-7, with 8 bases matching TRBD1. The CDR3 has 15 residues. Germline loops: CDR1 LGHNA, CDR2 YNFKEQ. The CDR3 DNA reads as TGTACCAGCAGCGCGGGACACAGGGGGTCGTGGGAGCAGTACTTC. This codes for CTSSAGHRGSWEQYF.

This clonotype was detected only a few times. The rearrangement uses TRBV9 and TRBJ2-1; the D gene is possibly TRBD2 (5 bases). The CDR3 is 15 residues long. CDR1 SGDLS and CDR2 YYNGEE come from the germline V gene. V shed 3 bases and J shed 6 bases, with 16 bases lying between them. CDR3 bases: TGTGCCAGCAGCGCACTAGGAGCCGCCGGCAATGAGCAGTTCTTC. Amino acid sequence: CASSALGAAGNEQFF.

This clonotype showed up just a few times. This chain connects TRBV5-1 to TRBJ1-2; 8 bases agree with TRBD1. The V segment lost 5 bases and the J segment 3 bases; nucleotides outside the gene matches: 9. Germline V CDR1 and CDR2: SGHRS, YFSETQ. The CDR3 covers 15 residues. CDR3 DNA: TGCGCCAGCAGACTTGGACAGGGAACGGACTATGGCTACACCTTC. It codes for CASRLGQGTDYGYTF.

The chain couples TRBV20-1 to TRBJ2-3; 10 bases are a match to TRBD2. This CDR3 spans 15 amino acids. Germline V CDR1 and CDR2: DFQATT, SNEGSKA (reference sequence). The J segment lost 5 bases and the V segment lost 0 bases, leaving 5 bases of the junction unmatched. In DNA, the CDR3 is TGCAGTGCTAGAGATGCCCTAGCGGGAGAAGATACGCAGTATTTT. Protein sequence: CSARDALAGEDTQYF.